Detailed here is one TCR beta chain. Its binding antigen is unknown. In total, roughly 710 healthy bone marrow donors made up the cohort. At the time of sampling, all cohort members were nominally healthy, though unrecorded immune exposures were likely present. The donor was CMV seronegative and belonged to the group of under 400 seronegative cohort members. Every donor gave a peripheral blood sample, and the peripheral blood mononuclear cells from that sample were used for TCR beta sequencing. Genomic DNA was extracted from the blood cell samples with the Qiagen DNeasy Blood Extraction Kit. The library was produced with the immunoSEQ multiplex PCR assay. The multiplex PCR relied on a mix of 60 forward primers for TCR Vbeta segments and 13 reverse primers for TCR Jbeta segments. Amplification of the CDR3 region of rearranged TCR beta genes was performed with a multiplex PCR assay on genomic DNA. On the Illumina HiSeq System, the amplified TCR beta libraries were sequenced as 87-base-pair reads. From the authors' description of their analysis: A later analysis counted tens of millions of unique TCR beta chains across the 650 to 800 repertoires, and around 9.9 million of these chains were shared by at least two donors. To remove PCR and sequencing errors, raw reads were error-corrected and collapsed into unique sequences using a nearest-neighbor algorithm that merged closely related sequences. V, D and J gene segments were assigned by aligning CDR3 sequences to IMGT reference sequences. For a sequence to be retained, a match of at least six nucleotides to both a V gene segment and a J gene segment was required. Rearrangements were classified as productive when the CDR3 lacked stop codons and remained in frame with V and J, and all other rearrangements were classified as non-productive. CDR3 was defined according to IMGT convention as the region running from the second conserved V-encoded cysteine to the conserved J-encoded phenylalanine. Sequences without an unambiguous match to a single V gene segment were excluded from the earlier analysis of 587 of the donors. In an earlier analysis of roughly 600 of the donors, a V segment was called functional when productive rearrangements were above 56.7%, and segregating when the standard deviation between donors exceeded 5%. To diagnose cytomegalovirus status from the catalog of TCR beta chain sequences, a statistical classification framework was built. In a later analysis, V and J genes were assigned by comparing TCR nucleotide sequences against IMGT/GENE-DB human TR gene sequences. The TCRdist pipeline was used in a later analysis to assign CDR3 sequences and most-parsimonious VDJ recombination scenarios. In a later analysis, every TCR beta chain was defined by the combination of its CDR3 amino acid sequence and its V-gene family, and reads without a unique V-gene family were dropped. In a later analysis, approximately 640 highly shared, low-generation-probability nucleotide sequences were removed to address suspected cross-contamination and a sequencing artifact. In a later analysis, a clonal expansion index was calculated for each public chain from normalized within-repertoire ranks of inferred template counts. In a later analysis, generation probabilities were computed with a VDJ recombination model fitted to out-of-frame rearrangements, and the resulting probabilities were checked against IGoR. A later analysis scored TCR-TCR, TCR-HLA and TCR-CMV co-occurrence with hypergeometric tests, applying a repertoire-size bias correction to TCR pairs. To estimate false discovery rates, a later analysis permuted the HLA or CMV assignments 20 times. In a later analysis, co-occurring TCRs were grouped using DBSCAN, and TCRdist sequence similarity was added for clustering within HLA-allele-positive subsets. Repertoires with fewer than 30,000 or more than 120,000 public chains were left out of co-occurrence clustering, as were about five repertoires with anomalous nucleotide sharing. TCRdb took this table from immuneACCESS and kept in-frame rearrangements with V and J called. Such tables lack part of the clones; where checked against another copy, unresolved V genes explain under half of the gap, and the rest is unexplained. V and J calls and clone size come straight from that table; D and trimming were deduced from the DNA. The sample has roughly 65,000 clones on record. The ten largest make up approximately 16% of the sample.

Looking up the germline V gene (reference sequence) yields CDR1 MNHEY and CDR2 SMNVEV. The CDR3, from cysteine to phenylalanine, totals 13 residues. Of the read, only the CDR3 DNA is kept; its 39 bases are in frame from base 1. The V and J ends are trimmed by 2 bases and 0 bases, leaving 4 bases between them. This sample was taken from a study of cytomegalovirus exposure and HLA in healthy donors (dated 2017 in TCRdb). Looking at the study overall: An earlier analysis of 587 of the donors reported 276 Gb of sequence data and 95 million to 120 million unique TCR beta sequences obtained from about 180 million T cells. An early release covering over 500 HLA-typed donors comprised about 300 gigabases of sequencing data and 85 million to 100 million unique TCR sequences. The genetic ancestry cluster associated with self-reported Caucasian donors included 81% of the roughly 360 genotyped donors. The study aimed to test whether cataloging public T cell receptors could reveal signatures of past pathogen exposure. The study profiled the T cell repertoires of hundreds of subjects by immunosequencing and related them to cytomegalovirus serostatus. Besides the first cohort of roughly 640 subjects, a separate validation cohort made up of about 120 different subjects was used. To predict cytomegalovirus infection status, the study combined high-throughput TCR immunosequencing, statistical association of individual TCRs with disease status, and machine learning. A later analysis re-examined previously published TCR beta repertoires from more than 550 donors and added high-resolution HLA genotyping to investigate patterns of TCR occurrence. Rather than drawing on any new phenotypic data, the later analysis identified candidate immune exposures from TCR beta sequences and the way those sequences occurred across donors. An earlier analysis of 587 of the donors used high-throughput TCR beta sequencing to judge whether each TCR beta V gene segment behaved as functional or pseudogenic. Alongside the repertoire data, information on donor age, sex, ethnicity and CMV serostatus was compiled. In a later genetic analysis, genome-wide SNP genotypes for about 55% of the roughly 700 donors were used, and that subset was treated as a discovery cohort. Every repertoire in the discovery cohort had been generated on one and the same sequencing platform. HLA typing included class I and class II loci at four-digit resolution. The number of typed donors differed by locus: about 620-640 for A, B, C, DRB1 and DQB1; approximately 520 for DQA1; some 610 for DPA1; and some 450 for DPB1. Because of strong linkage in the cohort, roughly five DR-DQ haplotypes were treated as single units for association and clustering. Among several hundred genotyped donors of the cohort, an average of about 220,000 unique TCR beta nucleotide sequences was sequenced per donor, of which 15% to 20% were non-productive.

Overall study outcomes, separate from this receptor: V-gene and J-gene trimming of TCR beta chains was associated with a missense DCLRE1C variant in a later genetic analysis, and the association was replicated in an independent cohort. A total of about 150 TCR beta chains were listed by the study as associated with cytomegalovirus. Roughly 15 rarely observed V segments, including chromosome 9 orphons, were excluded from the earlier analysis of approximately 600 of the donors because counts were too low. An earlier analysis of some 590 of the donors showed that most TCR beta V segments appeared in productive rearrangements either about 90% or about 30% of the time, which broadly matched IMGT annotations. In vitro tests confirmed that three of the cytomegalovirus-associated TCR beta chains recognize cytomegalovirus antigens. According to a later analysis, most CMV-associated TCR beta chains appeared to be HLA-restricted, and the HLA associations seemed to be driven largely by CMV exposure. Linkage disequilibrium might explain the correlated functional status among segregating V segments, but an unknown experimental factor could not be excluded. In a later analysis, HLA-associated TCR beta chains were found to be more clonally expanded and to have lower generation probabilities than equally common non-associated chains. Some IMGT-functional V segments, including TRBV6-2 and TRBV6-3, could not be told apart with the 87-base-pair reads, so those segments were excluded. According to a later analysis, TCR association rates differed among HLA loci, with DRB1 alleles showing the most associated TCRs and HLA-C alleles showing the fewest. HLA typing was unavailable for some donors at each locus, so association tests used only the typed subset. Compared with the roughly 710-donor mean, donors in an Asian-associated ancestry cluster had fewer N-insertions in productive TCRs, according to a later genetic analysis. It was suggested by the authors that the approach could potentially be generalized to other disease states and immunological phenotypes. CMV serostatus was the only immune exposure information available for the cohort. Presence/absence analyses assumed roughly uniform sequencing depth across donors, an assumption that may not hold. While some public TCRs were present in many individuals, most TCR sequences turned up only very rarely across donors. The classifier was reported to diagnose cytomegalovirus status with high specificity and sensitivity in both the original cohort and the validation cohort. A further reported finding was that TCR beta sequences accurately predicted the HLA-A and HLA-B alleles for most subjects in the first cohort. A cluster of highly shared sequence variants was judged likely to represent a technical artifact of the sequencing pipeline. At a false discovery rate of 0.05, a later analysis linked 16,951 TCR beta sequences to specific HLA alleles. Strong co-occurrence of HLA alleles, especially DR and DQ, made assigning TCR associations to individual alleles difficult. The cohort was sequenced for TCR beta chains only, and without alpha or paired-chain data the features that could be detected were limited. In a later analysis, several top co-occurrence clusters were reported to appear linked to parvovirus B19, influenza, CMV and Epstein-Barr virus.

Sequencing was done on a sample of PBMCs. The chain employs TRBV27 and TRBJ1-1, with no confidently assigned D gene. The sequence derives from a boy younger than 18 in good health and CMV-seronegative. Read as DNA, the sequence is TGTGCCAGCAGTTTAGCGTTGAACACTGAAGCTTTCTTT. Translated, this gives CASSLALNTEAFF.